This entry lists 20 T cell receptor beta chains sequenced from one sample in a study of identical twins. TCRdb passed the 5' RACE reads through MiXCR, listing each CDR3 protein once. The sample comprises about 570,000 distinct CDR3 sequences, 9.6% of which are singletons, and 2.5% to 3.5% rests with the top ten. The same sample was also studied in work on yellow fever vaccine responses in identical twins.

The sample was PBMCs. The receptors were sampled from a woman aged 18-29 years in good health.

The CDR3 DNA is TGCAGCGCCGGGGGGTCAGGGGAACAGCCCCAGCATTTT. This codes for CSAGGSGEQPQHF. V is TRBV29-1 and J is TRBJ1-5; a weak D match, TRBD1 (6 bases). This CDR3 contains 13 residues. CDR1 and CDR2 (germline): SQVTM, ANQGSEA. V shed 7 bases and J shed 7 bases, with 17 bases lying between them.

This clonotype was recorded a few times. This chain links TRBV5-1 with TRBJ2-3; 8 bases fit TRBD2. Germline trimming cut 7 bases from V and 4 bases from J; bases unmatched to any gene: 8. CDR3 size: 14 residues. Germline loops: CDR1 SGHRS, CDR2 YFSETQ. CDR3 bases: TGCGCCAGCGGTAACCGGGGGGGTCCAGATACGCAGTATTTT. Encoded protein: CASGNRGGPDTQYF.

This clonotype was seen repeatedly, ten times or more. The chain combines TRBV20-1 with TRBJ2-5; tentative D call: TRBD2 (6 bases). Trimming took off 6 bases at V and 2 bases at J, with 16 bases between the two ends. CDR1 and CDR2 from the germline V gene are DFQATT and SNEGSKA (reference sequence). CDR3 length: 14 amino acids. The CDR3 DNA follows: TGCAGTGCCATATCCGGGACTTCTCAAGAGACCCAGTACTTC. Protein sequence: CSAISGTSQETQYF.

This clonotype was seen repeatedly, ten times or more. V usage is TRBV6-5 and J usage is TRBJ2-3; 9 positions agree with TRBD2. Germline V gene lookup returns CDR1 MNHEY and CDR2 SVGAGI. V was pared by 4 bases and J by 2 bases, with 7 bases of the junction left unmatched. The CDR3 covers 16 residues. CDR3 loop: CASSSLAGTLTDTQYF. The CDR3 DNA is TGTGCCAGCAGTTCCCTAGCGGGGACACTCACAGATACGCAGTATTTT.

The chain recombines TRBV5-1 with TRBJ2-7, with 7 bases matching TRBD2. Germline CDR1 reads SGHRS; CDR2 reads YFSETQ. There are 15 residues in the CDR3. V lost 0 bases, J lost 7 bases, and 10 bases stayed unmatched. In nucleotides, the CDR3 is TGCGCCAGCAGCTTGGCAGGCGGGAGCCAAGGAGAGCAGTACTTC. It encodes CASSLAGGSQGEQYF. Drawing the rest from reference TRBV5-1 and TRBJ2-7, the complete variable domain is KAGVTQTPRYLIKTRGQQVTLSCSPISGHRSVSWYQQTPGQGLQFLFEYFSETQRNKGNFPGRFSGRQFSNSRSEMNVSTLELGDSALYLCASSLAGGSQGEQYFGPGTRLTVT.

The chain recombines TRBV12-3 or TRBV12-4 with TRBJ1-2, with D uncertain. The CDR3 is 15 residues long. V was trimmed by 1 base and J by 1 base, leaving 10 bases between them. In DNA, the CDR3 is TGTGCCAGCAGTTTAGGGGGTGCGATTAACTATGGCTACACCTTC. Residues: CASSLGGAINYGYTF.

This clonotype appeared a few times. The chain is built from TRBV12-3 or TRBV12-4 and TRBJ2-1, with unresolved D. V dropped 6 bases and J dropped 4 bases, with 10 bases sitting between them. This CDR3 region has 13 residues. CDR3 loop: CASSLWAYNEQFF. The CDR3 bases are TGTGCCAGCAGCCTTTGGGCTTACAATGAGCAGTTCTTC.

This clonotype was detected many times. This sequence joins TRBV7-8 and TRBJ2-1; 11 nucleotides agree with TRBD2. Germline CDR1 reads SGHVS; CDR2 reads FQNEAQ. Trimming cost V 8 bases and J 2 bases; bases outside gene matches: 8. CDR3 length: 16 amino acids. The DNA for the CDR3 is TGTGCCAGCCCTGCTAGCGGGAGGCCCCCCTACAATGAGCAGTTCTTC. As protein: CASPASGRPPYNEQFF.

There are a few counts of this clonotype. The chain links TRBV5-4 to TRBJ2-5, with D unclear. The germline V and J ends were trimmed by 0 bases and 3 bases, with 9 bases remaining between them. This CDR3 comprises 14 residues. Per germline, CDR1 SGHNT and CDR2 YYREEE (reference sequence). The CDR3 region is CASSLAGVKETQYF. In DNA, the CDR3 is TGTGCCAGCAGCTTGGCCGGAGTGAAAGAGACCCAGTACTTC.

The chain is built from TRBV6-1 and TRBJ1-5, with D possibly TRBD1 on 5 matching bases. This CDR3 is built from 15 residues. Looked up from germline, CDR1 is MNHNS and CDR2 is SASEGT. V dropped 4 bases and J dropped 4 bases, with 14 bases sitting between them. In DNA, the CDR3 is TGTGCCAGCAGTGCCTGGGGGGGAGCGAATCAGCCCCAGCATTTT. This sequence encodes CASSAWGGANQPQHF.

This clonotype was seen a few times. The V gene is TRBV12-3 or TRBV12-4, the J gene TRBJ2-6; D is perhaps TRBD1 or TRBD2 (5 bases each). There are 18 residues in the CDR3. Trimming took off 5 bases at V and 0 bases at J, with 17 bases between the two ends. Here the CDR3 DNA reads TGTGCCAGCAGTCGACCGGGACGGACTCACTCTGGGGCCAACGTCCTGACTTTC. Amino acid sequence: CASSRPGRTHSGANVLTF.

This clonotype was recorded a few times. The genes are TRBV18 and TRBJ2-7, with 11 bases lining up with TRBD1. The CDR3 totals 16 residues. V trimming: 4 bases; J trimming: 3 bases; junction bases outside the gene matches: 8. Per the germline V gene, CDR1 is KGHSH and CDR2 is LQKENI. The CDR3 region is CASSQAGTGGIYEQYF. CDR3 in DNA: TGTGCCAGCTCACAAGCCGGGACAGGGGGTATCTACGAGCAGTACTTC.

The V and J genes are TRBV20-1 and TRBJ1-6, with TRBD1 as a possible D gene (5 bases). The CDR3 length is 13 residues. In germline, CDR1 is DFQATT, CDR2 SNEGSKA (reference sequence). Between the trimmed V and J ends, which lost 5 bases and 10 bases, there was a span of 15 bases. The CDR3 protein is CSAPRDSHSPLHF. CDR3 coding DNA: TGCAGTGCTCCCCGCGACAGTCACTCACCCCTCCACTTT.

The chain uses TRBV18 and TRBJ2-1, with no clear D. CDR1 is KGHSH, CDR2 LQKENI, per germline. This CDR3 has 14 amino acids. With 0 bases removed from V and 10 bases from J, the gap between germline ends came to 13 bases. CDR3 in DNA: TGTGCCAGCTCACCACCTTGGGATACGCCAGAGCAGTTCTTC. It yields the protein CASSPPWDTPEQFF. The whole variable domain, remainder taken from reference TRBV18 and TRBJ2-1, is NAGVMQNPRHLVRRRGQEARLRCSPMKGHSHVYWYRQLPEEGLKFMVYLQKENIIDESGMPKERFSAEFPKEGPSILRIQQVVRGDSAAYFCASSPPWDTPEQFFGPGTRLTVL.

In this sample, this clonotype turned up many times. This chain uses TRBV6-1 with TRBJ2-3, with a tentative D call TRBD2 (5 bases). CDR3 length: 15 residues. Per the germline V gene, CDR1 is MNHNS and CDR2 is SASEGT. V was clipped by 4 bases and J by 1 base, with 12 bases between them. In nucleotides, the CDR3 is TGTGCCAGCAGTGTACGGGAACACCGCACAGATACGCAGTATTTT. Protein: CASSVREHRTDTQYF.

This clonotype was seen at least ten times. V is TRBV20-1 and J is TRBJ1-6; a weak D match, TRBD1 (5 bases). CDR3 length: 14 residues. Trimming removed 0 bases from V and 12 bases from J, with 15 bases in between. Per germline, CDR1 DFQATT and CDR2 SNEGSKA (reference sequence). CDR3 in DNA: TGCAGTGCTAGAGAATTGAGGGGCTTTGGACCCCTCCACTTT. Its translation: CSARELRGFGPLHF.

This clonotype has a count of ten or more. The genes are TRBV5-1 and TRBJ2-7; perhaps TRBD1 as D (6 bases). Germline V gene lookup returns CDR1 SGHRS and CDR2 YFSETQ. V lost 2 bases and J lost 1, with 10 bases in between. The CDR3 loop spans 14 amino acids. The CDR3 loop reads CASSFDRLSYEQYF. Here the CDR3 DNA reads TGCGCCAGCAGCTTTGACAGGTTATCCTACGAGCAGTACTTC.

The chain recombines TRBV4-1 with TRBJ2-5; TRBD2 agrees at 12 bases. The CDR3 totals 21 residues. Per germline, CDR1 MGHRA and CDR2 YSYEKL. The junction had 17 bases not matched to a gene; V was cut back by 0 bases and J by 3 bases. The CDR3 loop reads CASSQEWVWELAGGEEETQYF. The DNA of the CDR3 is TGCGCCAGCAGCCAAGAATGGGTATGGGAACTAGCGGGAGGTGAGGAAGAGACCCAGTACTTC.

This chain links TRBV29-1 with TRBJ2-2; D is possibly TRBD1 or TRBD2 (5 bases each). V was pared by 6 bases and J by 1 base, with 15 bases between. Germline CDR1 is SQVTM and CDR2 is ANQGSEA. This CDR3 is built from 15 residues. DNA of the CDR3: TGCAGCGTGGAACCCGGGACGGTGAACACCGGGGAGCTGTTTTTT. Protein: CSVEPGTVNTGELFF.

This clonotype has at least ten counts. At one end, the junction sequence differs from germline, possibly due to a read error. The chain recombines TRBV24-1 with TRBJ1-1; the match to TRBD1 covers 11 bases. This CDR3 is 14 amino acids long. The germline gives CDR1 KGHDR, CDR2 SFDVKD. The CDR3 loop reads CATSEADRGREFTF. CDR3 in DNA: TGTGCCACCAGTGAAGCGGACAGGGGGCGCGAATTTACCTTT.